This TCR beta chain was sequenced for a study of T cell repertoires in cytomegalovirus infection. Study-wide context: It was the public TCR beta signatures that indicated both CMV infection and matching HLA type. Study-wide results and caveats: Cumulative public TCR beta family frequency identified CMV carriers with the relevant HLA. In two of eight donors, the top clonotype was HLA-C-restricted CMV-specific.

The CDR3 totals 14 residues. V lost 8 bases and J lost 1, with 12 bases in between. Germline values: CDR1 SGHVS, CDR2 FNYEAQ. Of note for this clonotype: Its antigen is not known.

One entry per CDR3 protein, called by TCRdb with MiXCR from the reads. The data show about 450,000 distinct CDR3 sequences, around 32% seen once. The material sequenced was PBMCs. The clonotype originates from a human donor in good health (CMV status not recorded). Some clones in this sample may be carry-over from other donors' samples. V gene TRBV7-6 combines with J gene TRBJ2-1; D is unclear. The CDR3 DNA follows: TGTGCCAGCTCCGGAATCGGATCCTACAATGAGCAGTTCTTC. Translating gives CASSGIGSYNEQFF.